What follows describes a single TCR beta chain. These data belong to a study of blood T cell repertoires in COVID-19. Study information: Italy, Spain and the United States were the sources of the convalescent and acute COVID-19 samples. T cells, B-cell-depleted T cells, or PBMCs supplied cDNA or gDNA.

Germline V gene data show CDR1 as MNHEY and CDR2 as SMNVEV (reference sequence). V was trimmed by 0 bases and J by 2 bases, leaving 11 bases between them. The CDR3 has 16 amino acids. The authors' processing: Reference gene primer amplification yielded estimated nucleated cell counts. The repertoire was sequenced with immunoSEQ multiplex PCR; TCRdb's copy has only in-frame clones and lacks some. V, J and clone size reflect that table, while D and trimming were determined from the DNA. The sample gives about 250,000 clones, around four fifths of which show up once; around 5% is in the top ten. Sequences were obtained from peripheral blood. This sequence joins TRBV27 and TRBJ1-3; possible D gene TRBD1, 5 bases. The sequence came from a woman aged 70-85 years with acute or convalescent COVID-19. The CDR3 loop reads CASSLSAGKPGNTIYF. The CDR3 nucleotides read TGTGCCAGCAGTTTATCCGCAGGGAAGCCTGGAAACACCATATATTTT.